The rows below give T cell receptor beta chains drawn from one sample of a study of cytomegalovirus exposure and HLA in healthy donors. Libraries were prepared by immunoSEQ multiplex PCR; TCRdb keeps only in-frame clonotypes and omits some of them. The table lists more than 300,000 clones, about nine tenths of them singletons, with about 0.8% in the top ten. Specimen: PBMCs. The receptors come from a woman aged 18-35 years in good health and CMV-seronegative. Each CDR3 is given with its conserved first and last residue. A D gene is named only where the DNA matches it firmly. A clone size is listed for some rows: how often the clone was seen (once, few, many), or a class if it is expanded.

>13|TRBJ2-1|TRBV19|TRBD2|-
CATTLIAGNEQFF
TGTGCCACTACGTTGATAGCGGGCAATGAGCAGTTCTTC
>14|TRBJ2-3|TRBV27|TRBD2|-
CASSLAGGTDTQYF
TGTGCCAGCAGTCTGGCGGGGGGGACAGATACGCAGTATTTT
>16|TRBJ2-7|TRBV5-1|TRBD2|-
CASSLLSSGSRNEQYF
TGCGCCAGCAGCTTGTTGTCTAGCGGGAGCAGGAACGAGCAGTACTTC
>13|TRBJ1-5|TRBV7-2|-|-
CASSPEGGAPQHF
TGTGCCAGCAGCCCCGAGGGGGGGGCGCCCCAGCATTTT
>18|TRBJ2-3|TRBV27|TRBD2|-
CASSSPTSGRANTDTQYF
TGTGCCAGCAGTTCCCCGACTAGCGGGCGGGCTAACACAGATACGCAGTATTTT
>16|TRBJ2-3|TRBV6-6|-|-
CASSYSIARGTDTQYF
TGTGCCAGCAGTTACTCGATTGCCAGGGGTACAGATACGCAGTATTTT
>15|TRBJ1-5|TRBV6-6|-|-
CASSYSPRINQPQHF
TGTGCCAGCAGTTACTCTCCCAGGATCAATCAGCCCCAGCATTTT
>16|TRBJ1-2|TRBV4-2|-|-
CASSQPRPGVDYGYTF
TGTGCCAGCAGCCAACCCCGGCCGGGGGTTGACTATGGCTACACCTTC
>14|TRBJ2-7|TRBV14|-|once
CASSPQRQAGEQYF
TGTGCCAGCAGCCCACAACGCCAGGCGGGCGAGCAGTACTTC
>11|TRBJ2-5|TRBV5-4|-|-
CASSSAGPEYF
TGTGCCAGCAGCTCTGCGGGACCAGAGTACTTC
>14|TRBJ1-2|TRBV6-5|-|-
CASRVQGSNYGYTF
TGTGCCAGCAGGGTACAGGGTAGCAACTATGGCTACACCTTC
>13|TRBJ1-2|TRBV6-1|-|-
CASSEAGHYGYTF
TGTGCCAGCAGTGAAGCTGGCCACTATGGCTACACCTTC
>15|TRBJ2-6|TRBV7-2|-|-
CASSSSGSGANVLTF
TGTGCCAGCAGCTCCAGTGGTTCTGGGGCCAACGTCCTGACTTTC
>14|TRBJ1-5|TRBV10-1|-|-
CASNPTDSNQPQHF
TGCGCCAGCAACCCAACAGATAGCAATCAGCCCCAGCATTTT
>16|TRBJ2-1|TRBV14|TRBD2|-
CASSQLAARSYNEQFF
TGTGCCAGCAGCCAACTAGCGGCCCGCTCCTACAATGAGCAGTTCTTC
>16|TRBJ2-1|TRBV4-1|-|-
CASSQVRGNPHNEQFF
TGCGCCAGCAGCCAAGTTCGAGGGAACCCCCACAATGAGCAGTTCTTC
>14|TRBJ1-5|TRBV6-5|-|-
CASSPEMSVQPQHF
TGTGCCAGCAGCCCCGAGATGTCCGTCCAGCCCCAGCATTTT
>16|TRBJ1-1|TRBV4-3|-|-
CASSQLGQAGSPEAFF
TGCGCCAGCAGCCAATTAGGGCAGGCGGGCTCTCCTGAAGCTTTCTTT
>14|TRBJ2-1|TRBV27|-|-
CASSLAAAWNEQFF
TGTGCCAGCAGTTTAGCGGCCGCCTGGAATGAGCAGTTCTTC
>16|TRBJ2-1|TRBV5-4|-|-
CASSFRGTRVTDEQFF
TGTGCCAGCAGCTTTCGTGGTACTAGAGTCACGGATGAGCAGTTCTTC
>14|TRBJ1-1|TRBV27|-|once
CASSLGQVSTEAFF
TGTGCCAGCAGTCTGGGACAAGTAAGCACTGAAGCTTTCTTT
>16|TRBJ2-3|TRBV5-4|TRBD1|-
CASSLAGQGSADTQYF
TGTGCCAGCAGCTTGGCGGGACAGGGGAGCGCAGATACGCAGTATTTT
>13|TRBJ2-7|TRBV27|-|once
CASSLSEGLEQYF
TGTGCCAGCAGTTTATCGGAGGGGCTCGAGCAGTACTTC
>16|TRBJ2-2|TRBV12-5|-|-
CASGARGGLNTGELFF
TGTGCTAGTGGAGCCCGGGGAGGACTTAACACCGGGGAGCTGTTTTTT
>12|TRBJ2-4|TRBV28|-|-
CASSSQPGTPYF
TGTGCCAGCAGTTCCCAACCTGGGACTCCGTACTTC
>14|TRBJ1-2|TRBV5-1|TRBD1|few
CASSPGQPGEGYTF
TGCGCCAGCAGCCCGGGACAGCCTGGTGAGGGCTACACCTTC
>14|TRBJ1-1|TRBV21-1|-|-
CASSKGARNTEAFF
TGTGCCAGCAGCAAAGGGGCGAGGAACACTGAAGCTTTCTTT
>14|TRBJ2-1|TRBV13|TRBD1|-
CASSRRDRFYEQFF
TGTGCCAGCAGCCGTCGGGACAGGTTTTATGAGCAGTTCTTC
>18|TRBJ1-4|TRBV7-2|TRBD1|-
CASSSLSGQIPTNEKLFF
TGTGCCAGCAGCTCGTTATCGGGACAGATACCAACTAATGAAAAACTGTTTTTT
>14|TRBJ2-4|TRBV2|-|few
CASKARGGENIQYF
TGTGCCAGCAAGGCTCGTGGGGGCGAAAACATTCAGTACTTC
>14|TRBJ1-4|TRBV10-3|-|-
CAISAIATNEKLFF
TGTGCCATCAGTGCAATTGCAACTAATGAAAAACTGTTTTTT
>13|TRBJ1-1|TRBV2|TRBD1|-
CAGRQGAVTEAFF
TGTGCCGGCCGACAGGGGGCGGTGACTGAAGCTTTCTTT
>12|TRBJ2-1|TRBV2|-|-
CASSEQYNEQFF
TGTGCCAGCAGTGAGCAGTACAATGAGCAGTTCTTC
>13|TRBJ2-7|TRBV4-3|TRBD2|-
CASSQEWEGEQYF
TGCGCCAGCAGCCAAGAGTGGGAGGGTGAGCAGTACTTC
>14|TRBJ1-4|TRBV19|-|-
CASSWSGTREKLFF
TGTGCCAGTAGTTGGTCGGGGACTCGTGAAAAACTGTTTTTT
>13|TRBJ1-2|TRBV7-2|-|-
CASSLGGLEGYTF
TGTGCCAGCAGCTTAGGAGGTCTAGAAGGCTACACCTTC
>14|TRBJ2-1|TRBV7-3|TRBD1|-
CASSPGGSYNEQFF
TGTGCCAGCAGCCCAGGGGGATCCTACAATGAGCAGTTCTTC